These 31 T cell receptor beta chains share one sample of origin, sequenced in a study of cytomegalovirus exposure and HLA in healthy donors. TCRdb's copy holds only in-frame clones and misses some; the assay was immunoSEQ multiplex PCR. The sample shows 120,000 or so clones, about 89% of them seen only once. Material for sequencing was PBMCs. The receptors stem from a woman between 18 and 30 years old in good health and CMV-seronegative.

The chain couples TRBV11-3 to TRBJ2-1; D might be TRBD1 (5 bases). CDR1 is SGHNT, CDR2 YENEEA, per germline. CDR3 size: 11 residues. The V gene lost 5 bases and the J gene lost 7 bases, with 6 bases spanning the gap. Written as DNA, the CDR3 is TGTGCCAGCAGCCCAGGGAATGAGCAGTTCTTC. Its protein is CASSPGNEQFF.

V usage is TRBV27 and J usage is TRBJ1-5; possibly TRBD1 for D (6 bases). V was trimmed by 8 bases and J by 0 bases, leaving 11 bases between them. The CDR3 is made up of 14 amino acids. Germline CDR1 is MNHEY and CDR2 is SMNVEV (reference sequence). CDR3 nucleotide sequence: TGTGCCAGCGGTCGACAGGATAGCAATCAGCCCCAGCATTTT. It is translated as CASGRQDSNQPQHF.

This chain uses TRBV5-1 with TRBJ2-2; 7 bases agree with TRBD1. Germline-derived CDR1 and CDR2 are SGHRS and YFSETQ. This CDR3 is 16 amino acids long. The V segment lost 4 bases and the J segment 5 bases; nucleotides outside the gene matches: 11. In nucleotides, the CDR3 is TGCGCCAGCAGCCCGCTGGGACAGACTGGAACCGGGGAGCTGTTTTTT. Protein sequence: CASSPLGQTGTGELFF.

The J gene is TRBJ2-7, the V gene TRBV19; 9 nucleotides line up with TRBD1. This CDR3 comprises 14 residues. J lost 3 bases, V lost 8 bases, and 8 bases had no gene match. Germline CDR1 and CDR2: LNHDA and SQIVND (reference sequence). The CDR3 spells CASRMGGQGYEQYF. CDR3 DNA sequence: TGTGCCAGTCGAATGGGGGGACAGGGCTACGAGCAGTACTTC.

The chain employs TRBV2 and TRBJ1-4; TRBD1 agrees at 10 bases. The CDR3 is 13 residues long. CDR1 is SNHLY, CDR2 FYNNEI, per germline. Trimming took 9 bases from V and 11 from J; bases not matched to a gene: 9. Written as DNA, the CDR3 is TGTGCCAGTATCACCGGGACAGGGGATAAACTGTTTTTT. It specifies CASITGTGDKLFF.

The chain carries TRBV5-1 and TRBJ1-2, with D perhaps TRBD1 (6 bases). The germline CDR1 and CDR2 sequences are SGHRS and YFSETQ. The ends were cut back, 2 bases at V and 2 bases at J, with 16 bases in the middle. The CDR3 loop spans 16 amino acids. CDR3 sequence reads: CASSFGSGASNYGYTF. The CDR3 DNA is TGCGCCAGCAGCTTCGGTTCAGGGGCGTCCAACTATGGCTACACCTTC.

V and J are TRBV5-1 and TRBJ2-3; 9 bases line up with TRBD2. The CDR3 spans 16 residues. CDR1 is SGHRS, CDR2 YFSETQ, per germline. V was clipped by 3 bases and J by 6 bases; unmatched bases: 11. The CDR3 DNA follows: TGCGCCAGCAGCTCCGAGGAGGGACTAGCTGTGGATACGCAGTATTTT. Its translation is CASSSEEGLAVDTQYF.

V gene TRBV27 combines with J gene TRBJ2-5, with D possibly TRBD1 on 6 matching bases. The CDR3 sequence is 14 residues long. Trimming took off 2 bases at V and 5 bases at J, with 12 bases between the two ends. In germline, CDR1 is MNHEY, CDR2 SMNVEV (reference sequence). CDR3 residues: CASSLGQGLETQYF. In DNA form, the CDR3 reads TGTGCCAGCAGTTTAGGGCAGGGGCTTGAGACCCAGTACTTC.

J is TRBJ1-1 and V is TRBV7-2; maybe TRBD1 (5 bases). Germline CDR1 SGHTA, CDR2 FQGNSA. This CDR3 has 13 residues. Trimming shortened V by 0 bases and J by 4 bases, and 6 bases separated the two germline ends. The DNA for the CDR3 is TGTGCCAGCAGCTTAGCCAGGGTCACTGAAGCTTTCTTT. It yields the protein CASSLARVTEAFF.

The chain carries TRBV19 and TRBJ1-1; D is uncertain. The germline V gene has CDR1 LNHDA and CDR2 SQIVND (reference sequence). The CDR3 spans 13 residues. Trimming took 3 bases from V and 6 from J, leaving 11 bases between them. This chain's CDR3 is CASSIRGVPEAFF. CDR3 in DNA: TGTGCCAGTAGTATTCGGGGTGTCCCTGAAGCTTTCTTT.

This clone occurred once. One end of the junction does not line up with germline, which may come from a read error. The chain combines TRBV6-1 with TRBJ1-2; maybe TRBD1 (6 bases). This CDR3 has 10 amino acids. Germline-derived CDR1 and CDR2 are MNHNS and SASEGT. This CDR3 is CASSDVRGSF. The DNA of the CDR3 is TGTGCCAGCAGTGACGTCAGGGGCTCTTTC.

The chain recombines TRBV5-6 with TRBJ2-1; D not resolved. Trimming left V 1 base short and J 5 bases short, with 4 bases between. The CDR3 consists of 12 residues. Germline assignment: CDR1 SGHDT and CDR2 YYEEEE. Written as DNA, the CDR3 is TGTGCCAGCAGCTTGCTTCACAATGAGCAGTTCTTC. It translates to CASSLLHNEQFF.

The chain uses TRBV9 and TRBJ1-2, with D possibly matching TRBD1 (5 bases). Germline V gives CDR1 SGDLS, CDR2 YYNGEE. CDR3 length: 16 amino acids. The V end was cut by 0 bases, the J end by 0 bases, with 12 bases between. CDR3 amino acids: CASSVGSGEANYGYTF. CDR3 sequence (DNA): TGTGCCAGCAGCGTAGGGTCGGGGGAAGCTAACTATGGCTACACCTTC.

The CDR3 nucleotides are TGTGCCAGCAGCTTTGGGACAGGGAACACCGGGGAGCTGTTTTTT. It specifies CASSFGTGNTGELFF. The chain is built from TRBV5-6 and TRBJ2-2, with 8 bases fitting TRBD1. The V segment lost 2 bases and the J segment 1 base; nucleotides outside the gene matches: 1. This CDR3 region has 15 residues. Germline V CDR1 and CDR2: SGHDT, YYEEEE.

CDR3 sequence: CASTERGQGETQYF. In nucleotides, the CDR3 is TGTGCCAGCACCGAACGCGGGCAGGGGGAGACCCAGTACTTC. The genes are TRBV6-5 and TRBJ2-5; TRBD1 might be the D (6 bases). V dropped 7 bases and J dropped 5 bases, with 17 bases sitting between them. This CDR3 is built from 14 residues. CDR1 and CDR2 (germline): MNHEY, SVGAGI.

V and J are TRBV5-1 and TRBJ2-7, with D possibly being TRBD2 (5 bases). The germline CDR1 and CDR2 sequences are SGHRS and YFSETQ. CDR3 size: 14 residues. The V gene lost 4 bases and the J gene lost 0 bases, with 11 bases spanning the gap. CDR3 in DNA: TGCGCCAGCAGCGGGTTAGCGAGCTCCTACGAGCAGTACTTC. Amino acid sequence: CASSGLASSYEQYF.

This clone was seen just once. The chain joins TRBV10-3 to TRBJ2-1; 9 bases map to TRBD2. V was pared by 8 bases and J by 3 bases, with 8 bases of the junction left unmatched. The CDR3 is 15 residues long. Germline values: CDR1 ENHRY, CDR2 SYGVKD. The CDR3 here is CAIGEREEYYNEQFF. CDR3 DNA sequence: TGTGCCATCGGCGAGCGGGAGGAATACTACAATGAGCAGTTCTTC.

Notes on this clone: The sample contains more than one DNA sequence encoding this CDR3. This chain joins TRBV5-1 and TRBJ2-7; 11 bases are shared with TRBD2. Germline CDR1 SGHRS, CDR2 YFSETQ. After removal of 0 bases from V and 3 bases from J, the junction contained 2 bases not matched to a gene. The CDR3 runs to 15 residues. The CDR3 bases are TGCGCCAGCAGCTTGGCCGGGACTAGCGGCTACGAGCAGTACTTC. It encodes CASSLAGTSGYEQYF.

The chain has TRBV19 and TRBJ2-7; a weak D match, TRBD1 (5 bases). V lost 7 bases and J 1 base, leaving 14 bases between the germline ends. Per the germline V gene, CDR1 is LNHDA and CDR2 is SQIVND (reference sequence). The CDR3 has 14 amino acids. CDR3 amino acids: CASNPGRGSYEQYF. For the CDR3, the DNA is TGTGCCAGTAATCCAGGGCGCGGTTCCTACGAGCAGTACTTC.

The chain couples TRBV11-2 to TRBJ2-3, with D perhaps matching TRBD1 (6 bases). Per the germline V gene, CDR1 is SGHAT and CDR2 is FQNNGV. CDR3 length equals 12 residues. Deletions cut 9 bases from V and 3 bases from J, with 10 bases between. This CDR3 is CASIRGTDTQYF. In DNA, the CDR3 is TGTGCCAGTATCAGGGGAACAGATACGCAGTATTTT.

This chain connects TRBV29-1 to TRBJ2-7; 9 positions match TRBD1. Germline trimming cut 6 bases from V and 3 bases from J; bases unmatched to any gene: 9. The CDR3 extends over 14 amino acids. The V gene's germline CDR1 is SQVTM and CDR2 ANQGSEA. The CDR3 bases are TGCAGCGTAAAGGGACAGGGAAAGATCTACGAGCAGTACTTC. The encoded protein is CSVKGQGKIYEQYF.

In its sample, this clone was seen once. The chain couples TRBV5-1 to TRBJ2-7; 8 bases agree with TRBD1. The CDR3 length is 14 residues. After removal of 2 bases from V and 6 bases from J, the junction contained 7 bases not matched to a gene. The germline CDR1 and CDR2 sequences are SGHRS and YFSETQ. This chain's CDR3 is CASSFRTGLSEQYF. As DNA, the CDR3 is TGCGCCAGCAGCTTCAGGACAGGGTTAAGCGAGCAGTACTTC.

This clone was detected only once. The V call is TRBV4-1, the J call TRBJ2-3; 8 bases agree with TRBD1. The CDR3 consists of 16 residues. Germline V gene sequence: CDR1 MGHRA, CDR2 YSYEKL. V trimming: 3 bases; J trimming: 0 bases; junction bases outside the gene matches: 5. The CDR3 bases are TGCGCCAGCAGCCACATCGGACAGGGAAGCACAGATACGCAGTATTTT. Translation gives CASSHIGQGSTDTQYF.

V is TRBV2 and J is TRBJ1-1, with 8 bases that match TRBD1. Looked up from germline, CDR1 is SNHLY and CDR2 is FYNNEI. V dropped 4 bases and J dropped 0; count of bases not matched to a gene: 7. The CDR3 sequence is 16 residues long. In DNA form, the CDR3 reads TGTGCCAGCAGTGTAGGGACAGGCCTCTTGAACACTGAAGCTTTCTTT. This translates into CASSVGTGLLNTEAFF.

The CDR3 here is CASSIDASDEQFF. The CDR3 DNA follows: TGTGCCAGTAGTATAGATGCTAGTGATGAGCAGTTCTTC. V usage is TRBV19 and J usage is TRBJ2-1; no reliable D call. Germline V CDR1 and CDR2: LNHDA, SQIVND (reference sequence). Deletions cut 0 bases from V and 8 bases from J, with 8 bases between. The CDR3 sequence is 13 residues long.

V gene TRBV5-1 combines with J gene TRBJ2-3; TRBD2 matches at 11 bases. Trimming removed 1 base from V and 5 bases from J; junction bases left unmatched: 3. The CDR3 contains 15 residues. Germline CDR1 is SGHRS and CDR2 is YFSETQ. The CDR3 reads CASSLLAGGIDTQYF. As DNA, the CDR3 is TGCGCCAGCAGCTTGCTAGCGGGAGGCATAGATACGCAGTATTTT.

The gene calls are TRBV6-1 and TRBJ2-7; the D gene is possibly TRBD1 (6 bases). Trimming pared 4 bases from V and 7 bases from J, leaving 14 bases between. Germline V gene lookup returns CDR1 MNHNS and CDR2 SASEGT. The CDR3 totals 13 residues. The CDR3 region has the DNA TGTGCCAGCAGTGTAAACAGGGCGCGGGAGCAGTACTTC. Its translation is CASSVNRAREQYF.

The chain has TRBV27 and TRBJ2-5; 8 bases agree with TRBD2. V lost 3 bases and J lost 5; bases outside the gene matches: 11. Germline lookup yields CDR1 MNHEY and CDR2 SMNVEV (reference sequence). This CDR3 is built from 16 residues. For the CDR3, the DNA is TGTGCCAGCAGTTTGTCAGCGGGAGCCCCTCGGGAGACCCAGTACTTC. The encoded protein is CASSLSAGAPRETQYF.

The CDR3 sequence: CASSSGLGSYEQYF. CDR3 bases: TGTGCCAGCAGCTCGGGACTAGGATCCTACGAGCAGTACTTC. J is TRBJ2-7 and V is TRBV7-3, with 8 bases identical to TRBD2. This CDR3 is 14 amino acids long. The V gene end was trimmed by 4 bases and the J gene end by 1 base; junction bases not matched to a gene: 3. Germline values: CDR1 SGHTA, CDR2 FQGTGA.

This clone was seen only once. The chain joins TRBV2 to TRBJ2-3, with 10 nucleotides matching TRBD2. V shed 5 bases and J 2 bases; nucleotides not matched to a gene: 7. The germline gives CDR1 SNHLY, CDR2 FYNNEI. The CDR3 is made up of 16 amino acids. The CDR3 here is CASSFPGLAPTDTQYF. In DNA form, the CDR3 reads TGTGCCAGCAGTTTTCCGGGACTAGCGCCCACAGATACGCAGTATTTT.

V gene TRBV10-2 combines with J gene TRBJ2-7; 9 bases align to TRBD2. The CDR3 contains 15 residues. J was trimmed by 0 bases and V by 3 bases; bases with no gene match: 3. Germline V gene sequence: CDR1 WSHSY, CDR2 SAAADI. The DNA for the CDR3 is TGCGCCAGCAGTGACTTGACTAGCGGCTCCTACGAGCAGTACTTC. Amino acids: CASSDLTSGSYEQYF.